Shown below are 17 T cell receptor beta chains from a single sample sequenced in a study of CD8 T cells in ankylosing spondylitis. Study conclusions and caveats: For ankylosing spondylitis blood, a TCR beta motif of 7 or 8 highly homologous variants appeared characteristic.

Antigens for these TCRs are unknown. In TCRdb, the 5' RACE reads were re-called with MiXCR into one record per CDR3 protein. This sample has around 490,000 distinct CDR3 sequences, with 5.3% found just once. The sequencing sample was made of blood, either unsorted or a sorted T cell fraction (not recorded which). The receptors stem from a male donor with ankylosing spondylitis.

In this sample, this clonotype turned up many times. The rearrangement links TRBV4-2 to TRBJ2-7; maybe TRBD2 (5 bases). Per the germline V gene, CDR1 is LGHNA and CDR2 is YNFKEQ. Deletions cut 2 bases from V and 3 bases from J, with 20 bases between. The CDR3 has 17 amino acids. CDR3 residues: CASSQFQRSDFSYEQYF. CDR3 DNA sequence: TGTGCCAGCAGCCAATTTCAAAGATCGGACTTCAGCTACGAGCAGTACTTC.

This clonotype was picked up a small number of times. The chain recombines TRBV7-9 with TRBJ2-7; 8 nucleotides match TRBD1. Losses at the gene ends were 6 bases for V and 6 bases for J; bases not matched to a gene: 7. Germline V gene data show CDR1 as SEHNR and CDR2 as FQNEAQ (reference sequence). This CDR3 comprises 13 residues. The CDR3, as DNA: TGTGCCAGCAGTTTACAGGGGGATAGCGAGCAGTACTTC. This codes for CASSLQGDSEQYF.

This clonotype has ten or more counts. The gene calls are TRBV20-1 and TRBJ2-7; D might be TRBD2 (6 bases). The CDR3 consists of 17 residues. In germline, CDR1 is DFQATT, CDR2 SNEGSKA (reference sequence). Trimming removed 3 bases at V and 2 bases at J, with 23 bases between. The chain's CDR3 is CSASWREPTSETYEQYF. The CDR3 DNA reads TGCAGTGCTAGTTGGCGGGAACCGACCTCCGAGACCTACGAGCAGTACTTC.

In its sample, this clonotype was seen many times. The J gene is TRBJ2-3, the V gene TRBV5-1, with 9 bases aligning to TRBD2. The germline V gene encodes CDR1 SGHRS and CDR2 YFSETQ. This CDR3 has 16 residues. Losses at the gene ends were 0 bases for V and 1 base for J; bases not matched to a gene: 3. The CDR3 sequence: CASSLGLADGTDTQYF. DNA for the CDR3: TGCGCCAGCAGCTTGGGACTAGCGGATGGCACAGATACGCAGTATTTT.

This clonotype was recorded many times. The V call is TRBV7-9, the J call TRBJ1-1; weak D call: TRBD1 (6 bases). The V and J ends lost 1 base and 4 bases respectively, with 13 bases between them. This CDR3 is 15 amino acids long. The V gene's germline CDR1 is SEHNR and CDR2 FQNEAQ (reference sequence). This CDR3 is CASSLGQGRGTEAFF. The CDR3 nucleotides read TGTGCCAGCAGCTTAGGTCAGGGGAGAGGCACTGAAGCTTTCTTT.

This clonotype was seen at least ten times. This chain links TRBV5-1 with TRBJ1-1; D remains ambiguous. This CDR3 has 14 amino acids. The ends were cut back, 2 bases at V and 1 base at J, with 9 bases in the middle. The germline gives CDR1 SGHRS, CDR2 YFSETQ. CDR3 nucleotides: TGCGCCAGCAGCTTTTCAGGAAAGAACACTGAAGCTTTCTTT. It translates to CASSFSGKNTEAFF. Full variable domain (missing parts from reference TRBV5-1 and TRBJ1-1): KAGVTQTPRYLIKTRGQQVTLSCSPISGHRSVSWYQQTPGQGLQFLFEYFSETQRNKGNFPGRFSGRQFSNSRSEMNVSTLELGDSALYLCASSFSGKNTEAFFGQGTRLTVV.

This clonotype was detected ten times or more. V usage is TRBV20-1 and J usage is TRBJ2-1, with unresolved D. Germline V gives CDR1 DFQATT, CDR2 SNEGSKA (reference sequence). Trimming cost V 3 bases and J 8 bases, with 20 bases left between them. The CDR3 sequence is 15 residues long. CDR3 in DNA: TGCAGTGCTAGTTTTGGGTCGCCCCTTTGGGATGAGCAGTTCTTC. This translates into CSASFGSPLWDEQFF.

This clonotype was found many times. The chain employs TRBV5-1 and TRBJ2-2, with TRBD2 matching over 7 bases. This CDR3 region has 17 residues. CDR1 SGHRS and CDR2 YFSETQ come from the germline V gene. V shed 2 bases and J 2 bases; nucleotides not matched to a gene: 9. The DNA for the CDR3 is TGCGCCAGCAGCTTTGATCCTAGCGGACCTAACACCGGGGAGCTGTTTTTT. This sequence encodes CASSFDPSGPNTGELFF.

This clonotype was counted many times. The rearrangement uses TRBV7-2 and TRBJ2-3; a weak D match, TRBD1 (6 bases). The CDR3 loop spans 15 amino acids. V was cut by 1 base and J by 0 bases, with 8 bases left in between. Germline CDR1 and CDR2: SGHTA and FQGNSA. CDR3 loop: CASSLDRESTDTQYF. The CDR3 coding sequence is TGTGCCAGCAGCTTAGACAGGGAGAGCACAGATACGCAGTATTTT. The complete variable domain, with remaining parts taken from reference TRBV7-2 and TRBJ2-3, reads GAGVSQSPSNKVTEKGKDVELRCDPISGHTALYWYRQSLGQGLEFLIYFQGNSAPDKSGLPSDRFSAERTGGSVSTLTIQRTQQEDSAVYLCASSLDRESTDTQYFGPGTRLTVL.

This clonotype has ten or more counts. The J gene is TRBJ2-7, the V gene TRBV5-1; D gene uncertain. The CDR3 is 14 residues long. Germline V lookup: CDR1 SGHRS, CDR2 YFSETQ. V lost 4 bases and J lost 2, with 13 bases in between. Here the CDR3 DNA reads TGCGCCAGCAGCCAGGACGCACGGGCCTACGAGCAGTACTTC. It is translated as CASSQDARAYEQYF. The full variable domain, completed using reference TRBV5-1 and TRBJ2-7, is KAGVTQTPRYLIKTRGQQVTLSCSPISGHRSVSWYQQTPGQGLQFLFEYFSETQRNKGNFPGRFSGRQFSNSRSEMNVSTLELGDSALYLCASSQDARAYEQYFGPGTRLTVT.

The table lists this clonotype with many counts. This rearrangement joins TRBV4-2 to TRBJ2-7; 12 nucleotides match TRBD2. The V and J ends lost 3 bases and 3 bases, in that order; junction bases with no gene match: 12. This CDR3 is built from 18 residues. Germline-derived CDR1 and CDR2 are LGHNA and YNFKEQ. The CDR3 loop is CASSQAGPLAGGHYEQYF. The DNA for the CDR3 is TGTGCCAGCAGCCAGGCGGGTCCACTAGCGGGAGGACACTACGAGCAGTACTTC.

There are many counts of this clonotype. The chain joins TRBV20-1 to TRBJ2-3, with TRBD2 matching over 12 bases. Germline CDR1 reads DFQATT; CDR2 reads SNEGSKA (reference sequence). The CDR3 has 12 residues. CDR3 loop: CGLAGGRDTQYF. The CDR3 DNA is TGCGGTCTAGCGGGGGGGCGGGATACGCAGTATTTT.

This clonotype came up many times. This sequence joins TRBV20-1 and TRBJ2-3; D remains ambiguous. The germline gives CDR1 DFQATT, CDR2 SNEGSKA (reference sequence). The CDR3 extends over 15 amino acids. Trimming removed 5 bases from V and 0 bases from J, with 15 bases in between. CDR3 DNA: TGCAGTGCTTGGCGCGACTTGGCCAGCACAGATACGCAGTATTTT. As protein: CSAWRDLASTDTQYF.

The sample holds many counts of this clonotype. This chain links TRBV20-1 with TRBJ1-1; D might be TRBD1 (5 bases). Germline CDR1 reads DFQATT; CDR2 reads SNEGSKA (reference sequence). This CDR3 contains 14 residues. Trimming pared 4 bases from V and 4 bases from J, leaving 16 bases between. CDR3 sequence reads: CSAIYRGGSTEAFF. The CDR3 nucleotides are TGCAGTGCTATTTACCGGGGGGGGAGCACTGAAGCTTTCTTT.

CDR3 bases: TGTGCCATCAGTGAGTTCACAGGGTTTTCCTACGAGCAGTACTTC. The encoded protein is CAISEFTGFSYEQYF. The chain employs TRBV10-3 and TRBJ2-7; TRBD1 is a possible D gene (6 bases). The V and J ends lost 1 base and 1 base respectively, with 11 bases between them. CDR1 and CDR2 from the germline V gene are ENHRY and SYGVKD. The CDR3 extends over 15 amino acids.

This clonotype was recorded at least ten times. The CDR3 coding sequence is TGTGCCAGCAGTTACTCCGCCAGGGTGGACGGGAATTCACCCCTCCACTTT. Its protein is CASSYSARVDGNSPLHF. V usage is TRBV6-5 and J usage is TRBJ1-6; tentative D call: TRBD1 (5 bases). This CDR3 is 17 amino acids long. With 0 bases removed from V and 7 bases from J, the gap between germline ends came to 16 bases. Germline assignment: CDR1 MNHEY and CDR2 SVGAGI.

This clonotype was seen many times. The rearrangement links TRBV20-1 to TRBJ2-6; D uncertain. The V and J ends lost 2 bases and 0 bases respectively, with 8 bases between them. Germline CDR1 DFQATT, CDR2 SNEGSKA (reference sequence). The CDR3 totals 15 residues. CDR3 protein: CSARRRTSGANVLTF. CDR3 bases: TGCAGTGCTAGAAGACGGACCTCTGGGGCCAACGTCCTGACTTTC.